Presented here are 3 T cell receptor beta chains from one specimen sequenced in a study of OX40 agonist ivuxolimab in advanced cancers. Using immunoSEQ multiplex PCR, the repertoire was profiled, and TCRdb retains in-frame clones only, with some absent. The table has around 63,000 clones, around 87% seen once. The material was CD4+ or CD8+ T cells sorted from blood, obtained in a trial of the OX40 agonist ivuxolimab. The receptors were sampled from an adult with an advanced solid tumor such as melanoma, head and neck, liver or kidney cancer.

The V and J genes are TRBV7-4 and TRBJ1-5; tentative D call: TRBD1 (6 bases). Trimming left V 3 bases short and J 4 bases short, with 10 bases between. The CDR3 is 14 amino acids. The germline V gene encodes CDR1 SGHVT and CDR2 SQSDAQ. CDR3 residues: CASSFGTHNQPQHF. CDR3 nucleotides: TGTGCCAGCAGCTTTGGGACACATAATCAGCCCCAGCATTTT.

The chain is built from TRBV5-4 and TRBJ1-1; D might be TRBD1 (6 bases). CDR3 length: 14 amino acids. Germline V CDR1 and CDR2: SGHNT, YYREEE (reference sequence). V gave up 2 bases and J gave up 1 base, with 9 bases separating them. The CDR3 bases are TGTGCCAGCAGCTTCGGACAGACGAACACTGAAGCTTTCTTT. Its translation is CASSFGQTNTEAFF.

The chain couples TRBV7-9 to TRBJ2-3, with D perhaps matching TRBD1 or TRBD2 (5 bases each). With 5 bases removed from V and 3 bases from J, the gap between germline ends came to 12 bases. Germline-derived CDR1 and CDR2 are SEHNR and FQNEAQ (reference sequence). The length of the CDR3 is 14 residues. The CDR3 DNA is TGTGCCAGCAGCAGACCGAGGGGAACAGATACGCAGTATTTT. Protein sequence: CASSRPRGTDTQYF.